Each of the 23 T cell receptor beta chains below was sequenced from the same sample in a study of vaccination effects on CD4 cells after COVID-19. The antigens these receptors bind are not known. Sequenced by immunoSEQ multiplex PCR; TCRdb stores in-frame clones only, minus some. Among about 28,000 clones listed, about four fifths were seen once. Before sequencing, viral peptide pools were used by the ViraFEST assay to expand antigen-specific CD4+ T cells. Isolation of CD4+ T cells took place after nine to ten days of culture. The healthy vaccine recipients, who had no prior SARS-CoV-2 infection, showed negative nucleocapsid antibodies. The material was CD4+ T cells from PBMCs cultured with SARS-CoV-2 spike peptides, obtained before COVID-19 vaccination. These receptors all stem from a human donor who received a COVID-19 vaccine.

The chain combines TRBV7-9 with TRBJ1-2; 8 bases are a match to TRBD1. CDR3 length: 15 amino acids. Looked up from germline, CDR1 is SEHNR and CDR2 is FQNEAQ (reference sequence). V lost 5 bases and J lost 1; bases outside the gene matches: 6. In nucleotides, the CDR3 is TGTGCCAGCAGCCCTACAGGGGGGAGTAACTATGGCTACACCTTC. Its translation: CASSPTGGSNYGYTF.

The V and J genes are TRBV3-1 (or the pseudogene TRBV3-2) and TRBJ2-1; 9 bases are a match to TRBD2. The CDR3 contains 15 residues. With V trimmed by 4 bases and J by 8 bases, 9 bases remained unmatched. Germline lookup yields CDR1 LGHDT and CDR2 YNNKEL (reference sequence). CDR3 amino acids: CASSPAAGGSYEQFF. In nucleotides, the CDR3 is TGTGCCAGCAGCCCCGCAGCGGGAGGCAGCTATGAGCAGTTCTTC.

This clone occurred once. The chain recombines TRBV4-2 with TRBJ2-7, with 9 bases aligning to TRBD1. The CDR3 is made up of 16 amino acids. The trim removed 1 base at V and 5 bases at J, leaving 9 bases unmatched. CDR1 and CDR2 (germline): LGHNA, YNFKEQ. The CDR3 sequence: CASSQAPGQGANEQYF. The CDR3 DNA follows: TGTGCCAGCAGCCAAGCACCGGGACAGGGTGCAAACGAGCAGTACTTC.

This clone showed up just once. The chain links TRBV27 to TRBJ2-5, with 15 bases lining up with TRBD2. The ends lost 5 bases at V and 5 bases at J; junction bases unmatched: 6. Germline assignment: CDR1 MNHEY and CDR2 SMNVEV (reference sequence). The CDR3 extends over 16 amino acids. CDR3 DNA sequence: TGTGCCAGCAGTCTCCGGACTAGCGGGGGGGTGGAGACCCAGTACTTC. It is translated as CASSLRTSGGVETQYF.

The CDR3 DNA reads TGTGCCAGCAGCCAAGAATCAGGGACAGGCATTTCACCCCTCCACTTT. As protein: CASSQESGTGISPLHF. This chain uses TRBV4-2 with TRBJ1-6, with 8 bases lining up with TRBD1. CDR1 is LGHNA and CDR2 is YNFKEQ in the germline V gene. There are 16 residues in the CDR3. V dropped 0 bases and J dropped 9; count of bases not matched to a gene: 7.

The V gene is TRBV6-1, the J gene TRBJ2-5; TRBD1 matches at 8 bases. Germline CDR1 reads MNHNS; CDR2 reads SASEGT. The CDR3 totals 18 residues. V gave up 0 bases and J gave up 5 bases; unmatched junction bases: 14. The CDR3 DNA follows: TGTGCCAGCAGTGAAGCGCTCAGGGGGCTTGGATTAGAGGAGACCCAGTACTTC. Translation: CASSEALRGLGLEETQYF.

CDR3 nucleotide sequence: TGTGCCAGCAGTGGGGCGTTGGGGGGCCCTGGGGCCAACGTCCTGACTTTC. This encodes CASSGALGGPGANVLTF. The rearrangement links TRBV28 to TRBJ2-6; D is possibly TRBD1 or TRBD2 (6 bases each). This CDR3 has 17 residues. Per germline, CDR1 MDHEN and CDR2 SYDVKM. V was cut by 5 bases and J by 2 bases, with 16 bases left in between.

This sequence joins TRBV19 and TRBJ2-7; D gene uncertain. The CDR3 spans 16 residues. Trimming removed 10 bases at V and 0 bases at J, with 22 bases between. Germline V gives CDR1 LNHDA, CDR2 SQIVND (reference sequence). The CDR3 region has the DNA TGTGCCACCTCGCGCGTTCAAGGTTTACCCTCCTACGAGCAGTACTTC. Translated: CATSRVQGLPSYEQYF.

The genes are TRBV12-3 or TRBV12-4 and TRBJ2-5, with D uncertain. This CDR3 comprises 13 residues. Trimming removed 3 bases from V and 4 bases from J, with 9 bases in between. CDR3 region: CASSLGIPETQYF. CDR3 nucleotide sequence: TGTGCCAGCAGTTTGGGGATCCCAGAGACCCAGTACTTC.

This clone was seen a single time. CDR3 loop: CASSLGDGPGSGYTF. The DNA for the CDR3 is TGTGCCAGCAGTTTGGGGGACGGACCCGGCAGTGGCTACACCTTC. The chain combines TRBV28 with TRBJ1-2; perhaps TRBD1 as D (5 bases). V was clipped by 3 bases and J by 7 bases, with 18 bases between them. The CDR3 runs 15 residues. The V gene's germline CDR1 is MDHEN and CDR2 SYDVKM.

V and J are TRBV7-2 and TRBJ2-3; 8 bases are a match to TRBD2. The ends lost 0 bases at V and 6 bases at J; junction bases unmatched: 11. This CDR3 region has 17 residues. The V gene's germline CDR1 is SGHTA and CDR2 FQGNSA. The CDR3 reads CASSLAGTGGPRDTQYF. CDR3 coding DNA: TGTGCCAGCAGCTTAGCGGGGACGGGGGGGCCTCGGGATACGCAGTATTTT.

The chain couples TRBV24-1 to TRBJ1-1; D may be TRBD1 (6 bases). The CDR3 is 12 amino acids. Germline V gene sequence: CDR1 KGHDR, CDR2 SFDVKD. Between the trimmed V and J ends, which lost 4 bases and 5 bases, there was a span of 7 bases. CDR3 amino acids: CATSDRGTEAFF. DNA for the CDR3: TGTGCCACCAGTGACAGGGGAACTGAAGCTTTCTTT.

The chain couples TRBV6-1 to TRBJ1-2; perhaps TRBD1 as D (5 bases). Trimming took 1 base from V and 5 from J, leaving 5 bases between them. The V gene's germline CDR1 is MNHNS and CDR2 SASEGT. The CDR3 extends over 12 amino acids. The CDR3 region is CASSEGGYGYTF. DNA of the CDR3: TGTGCCAGCAGTGAAGGGGGGTATGGCTACACCTTC.

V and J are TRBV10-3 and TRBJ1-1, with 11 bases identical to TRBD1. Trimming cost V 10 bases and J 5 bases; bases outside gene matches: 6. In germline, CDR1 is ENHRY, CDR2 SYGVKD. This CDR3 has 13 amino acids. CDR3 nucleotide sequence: TGTGCCAGGTCCCGGGACAGGGGGACTGAAGCTTTCTTT. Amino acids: CARSRDRGTEAFF.

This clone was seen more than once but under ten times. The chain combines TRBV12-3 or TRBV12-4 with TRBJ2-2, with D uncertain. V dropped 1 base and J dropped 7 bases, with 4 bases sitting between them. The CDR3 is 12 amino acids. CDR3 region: CASSLVNGELFF. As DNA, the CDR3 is TGTGCCAGCAGTTTAGTAAACGGGGAGCTGTTTTTT.

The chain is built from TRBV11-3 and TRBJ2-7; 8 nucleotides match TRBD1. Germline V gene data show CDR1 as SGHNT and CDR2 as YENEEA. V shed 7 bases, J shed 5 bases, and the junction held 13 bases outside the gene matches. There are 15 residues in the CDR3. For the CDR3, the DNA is TGTGCCAGCACCGCTGGACAGGGTAAGAGCCACGAGCAGTACTTC. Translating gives CASTAGQGKSHEQYF.

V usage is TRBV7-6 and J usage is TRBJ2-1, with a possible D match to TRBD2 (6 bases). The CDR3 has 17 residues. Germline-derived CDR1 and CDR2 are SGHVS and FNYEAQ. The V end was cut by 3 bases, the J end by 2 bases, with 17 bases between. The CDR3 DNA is TGTGCCAGCAGCTTGGGTCGGCTAGCGAACCCCTACAATGAGCAGTTCTTC. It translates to CASSLGRLANPYNEQFF.

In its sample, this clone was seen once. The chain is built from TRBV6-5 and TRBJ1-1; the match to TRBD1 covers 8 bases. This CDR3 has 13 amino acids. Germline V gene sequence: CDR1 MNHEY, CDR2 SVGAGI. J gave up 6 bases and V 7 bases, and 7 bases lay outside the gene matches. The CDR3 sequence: CASTAGGEAEAFF. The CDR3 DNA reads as TGTGCCAGCACCGCAGGGGGCGAGGCTGAAGCTTTCTTT.

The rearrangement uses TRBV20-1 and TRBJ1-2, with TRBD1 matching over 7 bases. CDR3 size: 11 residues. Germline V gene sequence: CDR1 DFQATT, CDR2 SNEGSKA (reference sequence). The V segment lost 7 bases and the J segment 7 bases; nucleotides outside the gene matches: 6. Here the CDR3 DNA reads TGCAGTGGTAGGGGGCCAGTTGGCTACACCTTC. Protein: CSGRGPVGYTF.

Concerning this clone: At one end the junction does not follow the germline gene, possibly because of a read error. CDR3 DNA: TGTGCCAGCAGTCGAATAGTACCTCGTGGCCTTCGCTTC. Protein sequence: CASSRIVPRGLRF. The genes are TRBV2 and TRBJ1-2, with unresolved D. Germline V lookup: CDR1 SNHLY, CDR2 FYNNEI. This CDR3 is built from 13 residues.

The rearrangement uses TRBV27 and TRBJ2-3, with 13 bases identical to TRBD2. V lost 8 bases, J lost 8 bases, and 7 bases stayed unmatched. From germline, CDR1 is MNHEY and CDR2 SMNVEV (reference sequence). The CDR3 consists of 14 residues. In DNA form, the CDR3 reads TGTGCCAGCGGACTAGCGGGAGCGCCAGGTACGCAGTATTTT. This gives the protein CASGLAGAPGTQYF.

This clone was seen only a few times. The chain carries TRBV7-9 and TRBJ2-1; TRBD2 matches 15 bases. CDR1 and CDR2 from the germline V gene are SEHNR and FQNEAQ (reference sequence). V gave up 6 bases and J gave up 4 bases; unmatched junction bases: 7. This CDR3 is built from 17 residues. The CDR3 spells CASSFIGLAGGYNEQFF. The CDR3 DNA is TGTGCCAGCAGTTTCATCGGACTAGCGGGGGGGTACAATGAGCAGTTCTTC.

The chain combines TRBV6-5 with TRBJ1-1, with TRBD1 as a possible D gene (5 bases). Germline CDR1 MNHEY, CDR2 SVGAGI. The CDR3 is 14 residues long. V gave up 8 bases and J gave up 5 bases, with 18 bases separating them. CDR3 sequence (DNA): TGTGCCAGCCGCCTGGGAGGGGAGGGTACTGAAGCTTTCTTT. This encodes CASRLGGEGTEAFF.